This T cell receptor (beta chain) derives from a study of CD8 T cells in ankylosing spondylitis. Library preparation for TCR beta used quantitative 5'-RACE with molecular barcodes. Via MiXCR, TCRdb re-called the 5' RACE reads, giving one row per CDR3 protein. The sample consists of fewer than 750,000 distinct CDR3 sequences, roughly 20% of them appearing once. This CDR3 has 13 amino acids. V was cut by 2 bases and J by 5 bases, with 10 bases left in between. Germline CDR1 DFQATT, CDR2 SNEGSKA (reference sequence). A note on this clonotype: Its antigen is undetermined.

Notes on the study in general: A TCR beta motif made of eight highly homologous variants seemed typical of ankylosing spondylitis blood.

The sequenced sample consisted of blood, either unsorted or a sorted T cell fraction (not recorded which). The V and J genes are TRBV20-1 and TRBJ2-1; D uncertain. This sequence was found in a male donor with ankylosing spondylitis. As DNA, the CDR3 is TGCAGTGCTAGACCGGACCTAGACAATGAGCAGTTCTTC. It encodes CSARPDLDNEQFF.